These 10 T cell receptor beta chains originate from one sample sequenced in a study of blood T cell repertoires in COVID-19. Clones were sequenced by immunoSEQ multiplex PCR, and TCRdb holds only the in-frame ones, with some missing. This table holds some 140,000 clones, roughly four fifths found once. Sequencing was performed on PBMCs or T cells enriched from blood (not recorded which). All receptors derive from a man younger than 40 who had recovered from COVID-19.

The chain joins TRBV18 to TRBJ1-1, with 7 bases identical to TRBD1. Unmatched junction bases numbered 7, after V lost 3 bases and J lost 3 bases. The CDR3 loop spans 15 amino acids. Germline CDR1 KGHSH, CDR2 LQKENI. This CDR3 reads CASSPDQGDYTEAFF. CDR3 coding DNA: TGTGCCAGCTCACCGGACCAGGGGGATTACACTGAAGCTTTCTTT. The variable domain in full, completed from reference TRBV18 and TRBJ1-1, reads NAGVMQNPRHLVRRRGQEARLRCSPMKGHSHVYWYRQLPEEGLKFMVYLQKENIIDESGMPKERFSAEFPKEGPSILRIQQVVRGDSAAYFCASSPDQGDYTEAFFGQGTRLTVV.

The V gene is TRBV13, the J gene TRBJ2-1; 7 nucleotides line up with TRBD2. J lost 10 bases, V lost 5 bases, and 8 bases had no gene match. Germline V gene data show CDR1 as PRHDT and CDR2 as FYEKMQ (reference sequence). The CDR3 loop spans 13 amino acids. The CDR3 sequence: CASSPLTSREQFF. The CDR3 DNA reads TGTGCCAGCAGCCCGCTGACTAGCAGAGAGCAGTTCTTC.

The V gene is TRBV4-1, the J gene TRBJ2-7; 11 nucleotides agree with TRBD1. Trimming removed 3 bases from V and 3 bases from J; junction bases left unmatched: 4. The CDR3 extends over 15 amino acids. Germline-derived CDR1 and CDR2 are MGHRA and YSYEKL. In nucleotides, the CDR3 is TGCGCCAGCAGCCACCCGGGACAGGGGGTCTACGAGCAGTACTTC. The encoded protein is CASSHPGQGVYEQYF.

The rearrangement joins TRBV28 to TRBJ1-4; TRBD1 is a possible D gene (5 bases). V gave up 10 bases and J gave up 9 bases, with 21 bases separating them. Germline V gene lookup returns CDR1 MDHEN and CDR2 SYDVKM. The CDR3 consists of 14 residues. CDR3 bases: TGTGCCACCACTCCGGGGGATGCGAGGAAAAAACTGTTTTTT. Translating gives CATTPGDARKKLFF.

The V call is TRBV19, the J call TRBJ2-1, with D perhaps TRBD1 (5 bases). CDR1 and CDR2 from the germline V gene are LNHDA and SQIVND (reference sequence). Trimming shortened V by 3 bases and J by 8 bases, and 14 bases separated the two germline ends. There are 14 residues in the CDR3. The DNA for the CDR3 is TGTGCCAGTAGTATGGGGCTGGTGATCTATGAGCAGTTCTTC. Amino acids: CASSMGLVIYEQFF.

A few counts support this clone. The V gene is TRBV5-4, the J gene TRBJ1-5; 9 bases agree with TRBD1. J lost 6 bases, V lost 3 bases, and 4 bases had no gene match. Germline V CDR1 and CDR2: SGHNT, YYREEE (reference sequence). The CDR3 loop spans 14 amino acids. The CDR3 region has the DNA TGTGCCAGCAGCTCCGACAGGGGGAGTCAGCCCCAGCATTTT. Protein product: CASSSDRGSQPQHF.

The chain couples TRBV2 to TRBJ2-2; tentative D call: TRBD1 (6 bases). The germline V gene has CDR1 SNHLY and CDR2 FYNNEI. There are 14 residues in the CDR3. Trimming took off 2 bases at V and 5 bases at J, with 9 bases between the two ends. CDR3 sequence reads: CASSEQGRTGELFF. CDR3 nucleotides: TGTGCCAGCAGTGAACAGGGGCGTACCGGGGAGCTGTTTTTT.

DNA of the CDR3: TGTGCCAGCAGCTCCACTTCTAGCGGGAACACAGATACGCAGTATTTT. It codes for CASSSTSSGNTDTQYF. J is TRBJ2-3 and V is TRBV11-2; 9 nucleotides agree with TRBD2. The CDR3 runs to 16 residues. Unmatched junction bases numbered 7, after V lost 4 bases and J lost 2 bases. Germline V gene lookup returns CDR1 SGHAT and CDR2 FQNNGV.

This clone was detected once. CDR3 protein: CASSLEGRSSLTDTQYF. For the CDR3, the DNA is TGTGCCAGCAGCTTAGAGGGGAGAAGCAGCCTCACAGATACGCAGTATTTT. V is TRBV11-3 and J is TRBJ2-3; D is perhaps TRBD2 (5 bases). The CDR3 length is 17 residues. Germline CDR1 reads SGHNT; CDR2 reads YENEEA. V dropped 0 bases and J dropped 2 bases, with 15 bases sitting between them.

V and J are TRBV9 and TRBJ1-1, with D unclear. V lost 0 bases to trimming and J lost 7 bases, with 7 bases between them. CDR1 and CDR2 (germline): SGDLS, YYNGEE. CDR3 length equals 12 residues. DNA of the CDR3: TGTGCCAGCAGCGTAGTCGGTAGTGAAGCTTTCTTT. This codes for CASSVVGSEAFF.